The next 10 T cell receptor beta chains were all read from a single sample in a study of technical replicates of blood from a few donors. Profiled with immunoSEQ multiplex PCR; TCRdb holds only in-frame clones, not every one. Of 91,000 or so clones in the sample, 95% were seen once. The sample comprised T cells isolated from PBMCs. These receptors came from a human donor in good health.

The V gene is TRBV27, the J gene TRBJ1-3; D uncertain. The ends were cut back, 3 bases at V and 3 bases at J, with 6 bases in the middle. Germline V CDR1 and CDR2: MNHEY, SMNVEV (reference sequence). The CDR3 loop spans 13 amino acids. The CDR3 is CASSLFFGNTIYF. DNA of the CDR3: TGTGCCAGCAGTTTGTTCTTTGGAAACACCATATATTTT.

The chain links TRBV5-4 to TRBJ2-7, with 9 bases lining up with TRBD2. CDR3 length equals 15 residues. The germline V gene has CDR1 SGHNT and CDR2 YYREEE (reference sequence). Unmatched junction bases numbered 8, after V lost 4 bases and J lost 3 bases. The CDR3, as DNA: TGTGCCAGCAGCCGTGCTAGCGGGAAGGGCTACGAGCAGTACTTC. Translation gives CASSRASGKGYEQYF.

The chain couples TRBV4-1 to TRBJ1-2; D unclear. CDR3 length equals 15 residues. V was clipped by 1 base and J by 1 base, with 10 bases between them. Looked up from germline, CDR1 is MGHRA and CDR2 is YSYEKL. The CDR3 region is CASSQGSLFNYGYTF. The DNA for the CDR3 is TGCGCCAGCAGCCAAGGTAGTTTATTTAACTATGGCTACACCTTC.

J is TRBJ2-3 and V is TRBV5-1; TRBD2 agrees at 10 bases. There are 16 residues in the CDR3. Germline CDR1 is SGHRS and CDR2 is YFSETQ. Trimming removed 5 bases from V and 2 bases from J; junction bases left unmatched: 8. The CDR3 region is CASRMPTSGSTDTQYF. The CDR3 bases are TGCGCCAGCAGAATGCCGACTAGCGGGTCCACAGATACGCAGTATTTT.

This chain connects TRBV5-5 to TRBJ1-2; D perhaps matches TRBD1 (6 bases). There are 15 residues in the CDR3. The V end lost 0 bases, the J end lost 1 base, and 10 bases lay between the germline ends. The germline V gene encodes CDR1 SGHKS and CDR2 YYEKEE (reference sequence). The CDR3 nucleotides read TGTGCCAGCAGCTTGGTCTCGGACAGTAACTATGGCTACACCTTC. Its translation is CASSLVSDSNYGYTF.

The genes are TRBV11-3 and TRBJ2-1; TRBD2 agrees at 12 bases. CDR3 length: 16 amino acids. V lost 4 bases and J lost 7; bases outside the gene matches: 8. Per germline, CDR1 SGHNT and CDR2 YENEEA. As DNA, the CDR3 is TGTGCCAGCAGCTCAAGACTAGCGGGAGATGTGAATGAGCAGTTCTTC. It codes for CASSSRLAGDVNEQFF.

The chain couples TRBV10-2 to TRBJ1-1; TRBD1 matches 9 bases. The CDR3 totals 16 residues. The germline V gene encodes CDR1 WSHSY and CDR2 SAAADI. V shed 10 bases, J shed 0 bases, and the junction held 12 bases outside the gene matches. Here the CDR3 reads CAKLDRGFYMNTEAFF. CDR3 nucleotides: TGCGCCAAACTAGACAGGGGGTTCTACATGAACACTGAAGCTTTCTTT.

The rearrangement links TRBV5-8 to TRBJ1-2, with D uncertain. Trimming stripped 6 bases from V and 5 bases from J, with 20 bases between. This CDR3 spans 15 amino acids. Germline CDR1 SGHTS, CDR2 YDEGEE. CDR3 region: CASNSGRALTYGYTF. CDR3 coding DNA: TGTGCCAGCAACTCTGGGCGGGCTTTAACGTATGGCTACACCTTC.

J is TRBJ1-1 and V is TRBV6-6, with unresolved D. The germline gives CDR1 MNHNY, CDR2 SVGAGI (reference sequence). The CDR3 totals 14 residues. The V gene lost 3 bases and the J gene lost 3 bases, with 11 bases spanning the gap. In DNA form, the CDR3 reads TGTGCCAGCAGTTATAAGAGGGAATACACTGAAGCTTTCTTT. Translation: CASSYKREYTEAFF.

The chain uses TRBV4-1 and TRBJ1-1; no firm D call. This CDR3 spans 15 amino acids. From germline, CDR1 is MGHRA and CDR2 YSYEKL. The V gene lost 1 base and the J gene lost 2 bases, with 11 bases spanning the gap. The chain's CDR3 is CASSQGLGLNTEAFF. CDR3 sequence (DNA): TGCGCCAGCAGCCAAGGGCTTGGGCTAAACACTGAAGCTTTCTTT.